The 7 T cell receptor beta chains listed next were all sequenced from one sample in a study of shared clonotypes between healthy human individuals. The assay was immunoSEQ multiplex PCR, and TCRdb's table has in-frame clones only and misses some. Of about 2 million clones listed, 85% to 95% are singletons. Sequencing was carried out using naive CD4+ T cells sorted from blood. Subset indicated: CD45RA+ positively selected. These receptors all stem from a man between 18 and 35 years old in good health.

V usage is TRBV6-6 and J usage is TRBJ2-7; D might be TRBD2 (7 bases). The CDR3 extends over 14 amino acids. Trimming removed 7 bases at V and 8 bases at J, with 21 bases between. Per the germline V gene, CDR1 is MNHNY and CDR2 is SVGAGI (reference sequence). CDR3 DNA: TGTGCCAGCATCCCGGGGGGCTCTCCTAGCAAGCAGTACTTC. It translates to CASIPGGSPSKQYF.

The chain employs TRBV30 and TRBJ1-1; D possibly corresponds to TRBD1 (6 bases). Germline CDR1 and CDR2: GTSNPN and SVGIG (reference sequence). This CDR3 contains 15 residues. V dropped 0 bases and J dropped 4 bases, with 15 bases sitting between them. CDR3 sequence reads: CAWSVDRGAGTEAFF. In DNA, the CDR3 is TGTGCCTGGAGTGTAGATAGGGGGGCGGGCACTGAAGCTTTCTTT.

The gene calls are TRBV18 and TRBJ1-2; D possibly corresponds to TRBD1 (5 bases). Germline CDR1 reads KGHSH; CDR2 reads LQKENI. Trimming took off 5 bases at V and 6 bases at J, with 13 bases between the two ends. CDR3 length: 13 amino acids. CDR3 in DNA: TGTGCCAGCTCAGCCACCGGGACGAATGGCTACACCTTC. Amino acid sequence: CASSATGTNGYTF.

The V gene is TRBV5-1, the J gene TRBJ2-2, with 8 bases fitting TRBD1. The V gene end was trimmed by 4 bases and the J gene end by 6 bases; junction bases not matched to a gene: 8. Germline V gene lookup returns CDR1 SGHRS and CDR2 YFSETQ. The CDR3 has 15 residues. This CDR3 reads CASSTGQEGSGELFF. Here the CDR3 DNA reads TGCGCCAGCAGCACGGGACAGGAGGGTTCCGGGGAGCTGTTTTTT. Supplemented by reference TRBV5-1 and TRBJ2-2, the full variable domain reads KAGVTQTPRYLIKTRGQQVTLSCSPISGHRSVSWYQQTPGQGLQFLFEYFSETQRNKGNFPGRFSGRQFSNSRSEMNVSTLELGDSALYLCASSTGQEGSGELFFGEGSRLTVL.

The chain combines TRBV7-9 with TRBJ2-1; 11 bases match TRBD2. The CDR3 is made up of 14 amino acids. J gave up 6 bases and V 5 bases, and 3 bases lay outside the gene matches. Germline CDR1 SEHNR, CDR2 FQNEAQ (reference sequence). CDR3 in amino acids: CASSDGLAGNEQFF. The CDR3 DNA reads TGTGCCAGCAGCGATGGACTAGCGGGCAATGAGCAGTTCTTC.

A word on this clone: Because the CDR3 is missing its conserved closing phenylalanine or tryptophan, this is likely a read error. The rearrangement links TRBV27 to TRBJ1-6, with unresolved D. Germline V gives CDR1 MNHEY, CDR2 SMNVEV (reference sequence). The V gene lost 3 bases and the J gene lost 5 bases, with 2 bases spanning the gap. The CDR3 length is 12 residues. Written as DNA, the CDR3 is TGTGCCAGCAGTTTGGATAATTCACCCCTCCACCTT. Encoded protein: CASSLDNSPLHL.

This chain joins TRBV27 and TRBJ2-7, with TRBD2 as a possible D gene (5 bases). V lost 5 bases and J lost 3, with 11 bases in between. Germline CDR1 MNHEY, CDR2 SMNVEV (reference sequence). The CDR3 is made up of 13 amino acids. The CDR3 here is CASSNGLFYEQYF. The CDR3 coding sequence is TGTGCCAGCAGTAACGGACTTTTCTACGAGCAGTACTTC.